This T cell receptor (beta chain) was sequenced in a study of blood T cell repertoires in COVID-19. This clone was counted a single time. Produced via immunoSEQ multiplex PCR; TCRdb's table is partial and in-frame only. In the table there are 250,000 or so clones, about 83% of which are singletons. Looked up from germline, CDR1 is LGHNT and CDR2 is FRNRAP. With 4 bases clipped from V and 2 bases from J, the junction kept 8 bases outside the gene matches. The CDR3 runs 17 residues. This clonotype was sampled from a woman aged 40 to 55 who had been exposed to COVID-19. The J gene is TRBJ2-6, the V gene TRBV12-5; TRBD2 aligns across 7 bases. The sample was PBMCs or T cells enriched from blood (not recorded which). The CDR3 DNA is TGTGCTAGTGGTTCCCCGGCGGGGGACCCTGGGGCCAACGTCCTGACTTTC. Its protein product is CASGSPAGDPGANVLTF. The full variable domain, completed using reference TRBV12-5 and TRBJ2-6, is DARVTQTPRHKVTEMGQEVTMRCQPILGHNTVFWYRQTMMQGLELLAYFRNRAPLDDSGMPKDRFSAEMPDATLATLKIQPSEPRDSAVYFCASGSPAGDPGANVLTFGAGSRLTVL.